The T cell receptor beta chain described here comes from a study of blood T cells in healthy people across ages (dated by TCRdb to 2014 to 2015). The study in broad terms: In model experiments, roughly one uniquely barcoded TCR beta cDNA molecule per two T cells was captured by template switching. Age-related changes in TCR beta repertoire diversity were measured in the study by deep sequencing normalized with unique cDNA molecular identifiers. Four age groups were formed from the donors: young (average roughly 15 years), middle-aged (approximately 40), aged (roughly 59) and long-lived (around 82). To avoid experimental bias, donors of different ages were spread randomly across the sequencing lanes. The study analyzed two additional independent replicas of 1 million unique cDNA reads from the same blood draw for two donors, one aged 18 to 29 and one aged 80 or older.

Systemically healthy Caucasian individuals from Russia, 39 in total and aged roughly 6 to 95 years, were included as donors. About 9.6 milliliters of peripheral blood were collected from each donor into EDTA-treated Vacutainer tubes. PBMCs were isolated by Ficoll-Paque density-gradient centrifugation, with at least 6 million obtained per sample. Total RNA was extracted from PBMCs with Trizol reagent, with at least 5.5 micrograms obtained per sample. For every donor, flow cytometry on a PBMC aliquot measured the percentage of naive CD45RAhigh/CD27high T cells. Here is what the overall study found, with its caveats: Compared with the aged group, the long-lived group had more naive CD4+ T cells, fewer expanded clones and increased TCR diversity, suggesting age selection. Total diversity estimates from one million sequenced T cells were considered lower bounds and underestimates. Observed TCR beta diversity per million T cells fell roughly linearly with age, and a significant reduction was already apparent by age around 44. Donor CMV infection status was unknown, potentially confounding age-related changes in expanded clonotypes. The percentage of naive T cells measured by flow cytometry correlated strongly with observed TCR beta diversity. Bulk unsorted PBMC profiling prevented conclusive comparison of naive and antigen-experienced compartments.

The CDR3, cysteine through phenylalanine, is 16 amino acids long. The kept DNA is CDR3 alone, 48 bases in frame from the first base. Reading the germline V gene gives CDR1 MGHRA and CDR2 YSYEKL. From V the trimming removes 1 base and from J it removes 5 bases, while the gene matches leave 5 bases of the junction unaccounted for. As to this clonotype: Its recognized antigen is unknown. Base qualities are not provided; no much larger clone lies one nucleotide away.

The library was made by 5' RACE. The sample was run on an Illumina HiSeq 2500. A second PCR of about 7 to 12 cycles was run with a J-beta primer mix and a sample-barcoded 5' primer. Each TCR beta cDNA molecule received a unique molecular identifier from a template-switch 5' adaptor carrying 12 random nucleotides. Each sample yielded at least 3 million CDR3-containing paired-end reads. First-strand cDNA was synthesized from all RNA with the Mint cDNA synthesis kit, primed by a TRBC-specific oligonucleotide. All cDNA was treated with uracil-DNA glycosylase and then went through a first 18-cycle PCR with the universal primers M1SS and BC2_uni_R. Concerning the study's data processing: Normalization of each sample was performed by random selection of 1 million high-quality reads, each carrying a distinct molecular identifier. Instead of being binned into consensus sequences, reads with shared molecular identifiers were discarded. MiTCR, set to a Q25 quality threshold and the strictest error-elimination algorithm, was used for CDR3 identification, clonotype clustering and error correction. A nonparametric unseen species model with Euler transformation was used to estimate a lower bound on total TCR beta diversity. The public reads were run again by TCRdb, first through fastp at Q25 and then through MiXCR, and only productive beta chains were kept. Under each unique CDR3 protein, matching rows form one entry showing the most common genes and DNA. TCRdb, not the authors, supplied the V and J calls. The sample has 1.5 million to 2 million distinct CDR3 sequences on record, about 35% of them singletons. The ten largest account for approximately 10% of the sample.

The receptor was isolated from a woman aged 25-40 years in good health. The rearrangement combines TRBV4-1 with TRBJ2-1; TRBD2 lines up with 10 middle nucleotides. Input material: blood. The CDR3 loop reads CASSQGGGLANNEQFF. The nucleotide sequence is given as TGCGCCAGCAGCCAAGGGGGGGGACTAGCGAACAATGAGCAGTTCTTC.